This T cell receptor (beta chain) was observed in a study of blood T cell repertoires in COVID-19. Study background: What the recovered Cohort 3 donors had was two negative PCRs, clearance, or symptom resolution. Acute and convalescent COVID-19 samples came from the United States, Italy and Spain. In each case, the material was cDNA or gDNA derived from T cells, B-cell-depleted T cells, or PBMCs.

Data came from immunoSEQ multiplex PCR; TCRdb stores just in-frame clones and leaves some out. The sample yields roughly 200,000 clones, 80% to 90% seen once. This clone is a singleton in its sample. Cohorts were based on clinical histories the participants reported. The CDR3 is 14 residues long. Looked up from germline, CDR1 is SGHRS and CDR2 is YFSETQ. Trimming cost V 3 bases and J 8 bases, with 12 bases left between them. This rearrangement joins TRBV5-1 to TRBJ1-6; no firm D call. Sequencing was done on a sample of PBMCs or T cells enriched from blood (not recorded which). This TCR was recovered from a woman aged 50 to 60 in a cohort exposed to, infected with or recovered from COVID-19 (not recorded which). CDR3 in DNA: TGCGCCAGCAGCTATGGTAATCAGGATTCACCCCTCCACTTT. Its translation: CASSYGNQDSPLHF.